This entry is about one T cell receptor (beta chain). The CDR3 covers 17 residues. Germline V gene lookup returns CDR1 LNHNV and CDR2 YYDKDF (reference sequence). Losses at the gene ends were 0 bases for V and 3 bases for J; bases not matched to a gene: 7. This entry comes from a study of T cell changes during pregnancy in multiple sclerosis. Data came from immunoSEQ multiplex PCR; TCRdb stores just in-frame clones and leaves some out. The table records about 100,000 clones, about 90% of them present only once. Sequenced material: peripheral blood, taken after pregnancy. The source of this sequence is a female donor with multiple sclerosis, enrolled in a pregnancy study. The chain uses TRBV15 and TRBJ1-2; the match to TRBD1 covers 10 bases. CDR3 sequence: CATSRDTGTGADYGYTF. DNA for the CDR3: TGTGCCACCAGCAGAGACACGGGGACAGGGGCGGACTATGGCTACACCTTC.